One sample yielded the 22 T cell receptor beta chains listed below, sequenced in a study of cytotoxic CD8 clonotypes in ibrutinib-treated CLL (dated by TCRdb to 2020 to 2022). The time point label, read with the paper, signifies: approximately 11 months on ibrutinib. Library generation was performed with the immunoSEQ multiplex PCR assay. Drawn from immuneACCESS, this table holds only the in-frame rearrangements with V and J called that TCRdb kept. Clones are partly lost; checked studies trace under half to an unresolved V gene and leave the rest unexplained. In this sample the table shows 95,000 to 100,000 clones, around 73% of which occur a single time. The top ten clonotypes cover about 32% of the sample. This specimen consisted of PBMCs, obtained after 12 months of ibrutinib treatment. These TCRs come from a human donor with chronic lymphocytic leukemia.

This sequence joins TRBV19 and TRBJ2-7; D not resolved. V dropped 5 bases and J dropped 1 base, with 9 bases sitting between them. The CDR3 totals 13 residues. From germline, CDR1 is LNHDA and CDR2 SQIVND (reference sequence). CDR3 coding DNA: TGTGCCAGTAGTCTGACACTATCCTACGAGCAGTACTTC. Translating gives CASSLTLSYEQYF.

This clone was observed a handful of times. The CDR3 DNA reads as TGTGCCAGCAGCGAGTCGGTAGCGGGCCCCCTCGGGGAGCAGTTCTTC. This translates into CASSESVAGPLGEQFF. The chain couples TRBV9 to TRBJ2-1; 7 positions match TRBD2. This CDR3 has 16 amino acids. Per the germline V gene, CDR1 is SGDLS and CDR2 is YYNGEE. The ends lost 3 bases at V and 10 bases at J; junction bases unmatched: 16.

The chain links TRBV5-1 to TRBJ2-5; D might be TRBD1 or TRBD2, each matching 5 bases. V was clipped by 7 bases and J by 1 base, with 11 bases between them. The CDR3 contains 13 residues. Per the germline V gene, CDR1 is SGHRS and CDR2 is YFSETQ. The CDR3 spells CASVGAAQETQYF. The CDR3 DNA follows: TGCGCCAGCGTCGGGGCGGCCCAAGAGACCCAGTACTTC. The full variable domain, its missing parts supplied by reference TRBV5-1 and TRBJ2-5, is KAGVTQTPRYLIKTRGQQVTLSCSPISGHRSVSWYQQTPGQGLQFLFEYFSETQRNKGNFPGRFSGRQFSNSRSEMNVSTLELGDSALYLCASVGAAQETQYFGPGTRLLVL.

The chain links TRBV27 to TRBJ2-1; D might be TRBD2 (7 bases). There are 13 residues in the CDR3. Germline V gene lookup returns CDR1 MNHEY and CDR2 SMNVEV (reference sequence). V was cut by 7 bases and J by 9 bases, with 16 bases left in between. CDR3 residues: CASKGGGVVEQFF. The DNA of the CDR3 is TGTGCCAGCAAAGGAGGGGGGGTAGTTGAGCAGTTCTTC.

This clone was counted only a few times. The chain is built from TRBV10-3 and TRBJ2-3; a possible D gene is TRBD2 (6 bases). CDR1 and CDR2 (germline): ENHRY, SYGVKD. Trimming pared 7 bases from V and 2 bases from J, leaving 13 bases between. The CDR3 totals 14 residues. The CDR3 nucleotides are TGTGCCATCAATCATGCGGGGCCCACAGATACGCAGTATTTT. This sequence encodes CAINHAGPTDTQYF.

The V gene is TRBV7-2, the J gene TRBJ2-5; D not resolved. V shed 5 bases and J shed 4 bases, with 17 bases lying between them. This CDR3 has 15 amino acids. Looked up from germline, CDR1 is SGHTA and CDR2 is FQGNSA. CDR3 residues: CASSPGWGRGETQYF. The DNA for the CDR3 is TGTGCCAGCAGCCCCGGGTGGGGTCGCGGAGAGACCCAGTACTTC.

This clone has just one count. The chain has TRBV6-5 and TRBJ2-7, with 8 bases matching TRBD1. Germline V gene sequence: CDR1 MNHEY, CDR2 SVGAGI. This CDR3 has 13 amino acids. The V and J ends lost 7 bases and 7 bases, in that order; junction bases with no gene match: 9. The CDR3 region has the DNA TGTGCCAGCAAGCCGAGGACAGGGTTTGAGCAGTACTTC. It specifies CASKPRTGFEQYF.

The chain has TRBV28 and TRBJ2-7, with 7 bases matching TRBD1. V shed 6 bases and J 3 bases; nucleotides not matched to a gene: 14. The CDR3 is made up of 16 amino acids. Germline assignment: CDR1 MDHEN and CDR2 SYDVKM. In nucleotides, the CDR3 is TGTGCCAGCAGCCGAGGCTATAGGGGGCATTACTACGAGCAGTACTTC. This codes for CASSRGYRGHYYEQYF.

CDR3 sequence (DNA): TGTGCCAGCAGCAGTAGCTCTGGAAACACCATATATTTT. This codes for CASSSSSGNTIYF. This chain links TRBV6-1 with TRBJ1-3, with D unclear. The V gene lost 6 bases and the J gene lost 0 bases, with 6 bases spanning the gap. Germline loops: CDR1 MNHNS, CDR2 SASEGT. CDR3 length equals 13 residues.

With regard to this clone: This sample includes further DNA sequences coding for the same CDR3. The J gene is TRBJ2-3, the V gene TRBV9; 10 bases align to TRBD1. CDR3 length: 15 residues. CDR1 is SGDLS, CDR2 YYNGEE, per germline. V shed 1 base and J 3 bases; nucleotides not matched to a gene: 2. CDR3 region: CASSVRTGGTDTQYF. For the CDR3, the DNA is TGTGCCAGCAGCGTACGGACAGGGGGGACAGATACGCAGTATTTT.

V and J are TRBV6-1 and TRBJ1-4; the D gene is possibly TRBD1 (6 bases). CDR1 is MNHNS and CDR2 is SASEGT in the germline V gene. The CDR3 totals 14 residues. The V and J ends lost 6 bases and 5 bases respectively, with 13 bases between them. The CDR3 loop reads CASSGTSGNEKLFF. The CDR3 DNA reads as TGTGCCAGCAGCGGGACATCTGGGAATGAAAAACTGTTTTTT.

This chain links TRBV25-1 with TRBJ2-5, with 7 bases fitting TRBD1. Trimming took 3 bases from V and 4 from J; bases not matched to a gene: 11. Per germline, CDR1 MGHDK and CDR2 SYGVNS. This CDR3 spans 16 amino acids. The CDR3 region is CASSDSTGSPRETQYF. The CDR3 nucleotides read TGTGCCAGCAGTGACTCGACAGGGAGCCCCCGAGAGACCCAGTACTTC. Drawing the rest from reference TRBV25-1 and TRBJ2-5, the complete variable domain is EADIYQTPRYLVIGTGKKITLECSQTMGHDKMYWYQQDPGMELHLIHYSYGVNSTEKGDLSSESTVSRIRTEHFPLTLESARPSHTSQYLCASSDSTGSPRETQYFGPGTRLLVL.

The chain uses TRBV7-9 and TRBJ2-3; TRBD2 agrees at 10 bases. Per the germline V gene, CDR1 is SEHNR and CDR2 is FQNEAQ (reference sequence). J gave up 6 bases and V 2 bases, and 5 bases lay outside the gene matches. The CDR3 loop spans 15 amino acids. The CDR3 is CASSLITSGEDTQYF. DNA of the CDR3: TGTGCCAGCAGCTTAATTACTAGCGGGGAGGATACGCAGTATTTT.

This sequence joins TRBV4-1 and TRBJ1-4; TRBD1 matches at 8 bases. CDR3 length: 15 residues. Germline V gene data show CDR1 as MGHRA and CDR2 as YSYEKL. J lost 8 bases, V lost 3 bases, and 8 bases had no gene match. CDR3 sequence reads: CASSHPGTGLEKLFF. CDR3 nucleotide sequence: TGCGCCAGCAGCCACCCCGGGACAGGCTTGGAAAAACTGTTTTTT.

This clone was counted a single time. V and J are TRBV25-1 and TRBJ1-2, with D possibly matching TRBD1 (6 bases). V was clipped by 5 bases and J by 8 bases, with 21 bases between them. Per germline, CDR1 MGHDK and CDR2 SYGVNS. CDR3 length: 15 residues. CDR3 loop: CASSQPGGGAGGYTF. For the CDR3, the DNA is TGTGCCAGCAGTCAACCAGGAGGGGGGGCAGGAGGCTACACCTTC.

The chain combines TRBV7-2 with TRBJ1-1, with D maybe TRBD1 (6 bases). The CDR3 has 16 residues. Trimming shortened V by 0 bases and J by 4 bases, and 15 bases separated the two germline ends. CDR1 SGHTA and CDR2 FQGNSA come from the germline V gene. CDR3 coding DNA: TGTGCCAGCAGCTTAGCCGGGGGGCTGAGTGGCACTGAAGCTTTCTTT. Translation gives CASSLAGGLSGTEAFF.

This clone has just a few counts. V gene TRBV4-1 combines with J gene TRBJ1-2; the match to TRBD1 covers 7 bases. Germline trimming cut 2 bases from V and 2 bases from J; bases unmatched to any gene: 5. The CDR3 loop spans 15 amino acids. Germline lookup yields CDR1 MGHRA and CDR2 YSYEKL. The CDR3 protein is CASSQPGQLNYGYTF. CDR3 in DNA: TGCGCCAGCAGCCAACCGGGACAGTTAAACTATGGCTACACCTTC.

The chain employs TRBV7-2 and TRBJ1-2; maybe TRBD1 (6 bases). The germline V and J ends were trimmed by 5 bases and 7 bases, with 14 bases remaining between them. This CDR3 comprises 13 residues. Looked up from germline, CDR1 is SGHTA and CDR2 is FQGNSA. DNA for the CDR3: TGTGCCAGCAGCGCGCACAGGGCTACTGGCTACACCTTC. It codes for CASSAHRATGYTF.

This chain links TRBV4-3 with TRBJ1-4; unclear D gene. From germline, CDR1 is LGHNA and CDR2 YSLEER. The CDR3 contains 14 residues. The ends were cut back, 1 base at V and 0 bases at J, with 3 bases in the middle. CDR3 bases: TGCGCCAGCAGCCAAGGGGCAACTAATGAAAAACTGTTTTTT. This codes for CASSQGATNEKLFF.

The rearrangement links TRBV21-1 to TRBJ2-7; whether TRBD1, the table's D call, matches the DNA was not checked. TRBV21-1 has pseudogene status. The CDR3 loop spans 13 amino acids. The DNA for the CDR3 is TGTGCCAGCACCCGGGACAAACCCTACGAGCAGTACTTC. It yields the protein CASTRDKPYEQYF.

The rearrangement joins TRBV30 to TRBJ1-5; D remains unclear. CDR1 and CDR2 (germline): GTSNPN, SVGIG (reference sequence). There are 13 residues in the CDR3. The V end lost 2 bases, the J end lost 0 bases, and 5 bases lay between the germline ends. The CDR3 loop reads CAWSTTSNQPQHF. The CDR3 DNA reads as TGTGCCTGGAGTACGACTAGCAATCAGCCCCAGCATTTT.

The genes are TRBV5-3 and TRBJ1-4, with D tentatively TRBD1 (5 bases). TRBV5-3 counts as an open reading frame of uncertain function. The V end was cut by 2 bases, the J end by 8 bases, with 16 bases between. CDR3 length: 15 amino acids. The CDR3 DNA sequence: TGTGCCAGAAGCTTTACGGGGGAAAGGTTGGAAAAACTGTTTTTT. This translates into CARSFTGERLEKLFF.